Each of the 17 T cell receptor beta chains below was sequenced from the same sample in a study of blood T cells in healthy people across ages. A second PCR, run for about 6 to 11 cycles, used a sample-barcoded 5' primer plus a J-beta primer mix. TCRdb re-analysed the 5' RACE reads in MiXCR, keeping a single row per CDR3 protein. The sample lists more than 650,000 distinct CDR3 sequences, 20% to 25% seen once, with roughly 22% in the top ten. Sequenced input: blood. The receptor set was obtained from a man in his 70s in good health.

This chain uses TRBV20-1 with TRBJ1-5, with D possibly being TRBD1 (5 bases). Germline V gives CDR1 DFQATT, CDR2 SNEGSKA (reference sequence). The V end lost 3 bases, the J end lost 4 bases, and 22 bases lay between the germline ends. This CDR3 spans 17 amino acids. The CDR3 loop reads CSARDGGGSRKNQPQHF. CDR3 bases: TGCAGTGCTAGGGATGGGGGGGGAAGTCGAAAAAATCAGCCCCAGCATTTT.

The chain couples TRBV19 to TRBJ2-5; TRBD2 matches 9 bases. This CDR3 region has 16 residues. Germline assignment: CDR1 LNHDA and CDR2 SQIVND (reference sequence). J lost 0 bases, V lost 4 bases, and 6 bases had no gene match. The CDR3 sequence: CASSTKRGDYQETQYF. CDR3 nucleotide sequence: TGTGCCAGTAGTACTAAGCGGGGGGATTACCAAGAGACCCAGTACTTC.

The chain couples TRBV7-7 to TRBJ1-1; no clear D gene. This CDR3 region has 10 residues. V was clipped by 10 bases and J by 3 bases, with 6 bases between them. Per germline, CDR1 SSHAT and CDR2 FNYEAQ (reference sequence). CDR3 in DNA: TGTGCCACCCGGTACACTGAAGCTTTCTTT. Translation: CATRYTEAFF.

V and J are TRBV12-3 or TRBV12-4 and TRBJ1-5, with D possibly matching TRBD1 (6 bases). The CDR3 loop spans 14 amino acids. The V and J ends lost 7 bases and 6 bases respectively, with 16 bases between them. CDR3 amino acids: CASNSDSGPQPQHF. The CDR3 bases are TGTGCCAGCAATTCGGACAGTGGTCCTCAGCCCCAGCATTTT.

The genes are TRBV12-3 or TRBV12-4 and TRBJ2-7; TRBD1 aligns across 7 bases. The CDR3 has 15 residues. J gave up 8 bases and V 5 bases, and 15 bases lay outside the gene matches. The CDR3 reads CASSQTGTASLKQYF. Written as DNA, the CDR3 is TGTGCCAGCAGTCAGACCGGGACAGCTTCTCTCAAGCAGTACTTC.

V and J are TRBV3-1 and TRBJ2-2; unclear D gene. V was cut by 3 bases and J by 6 bases, with 5 bases left in between. The V gene's germline CDR1 is LGHDT and CDR2 YNNKEL (reference sequence). This CDR3 region has 12 residues. As DNA, the CDR3 is TGTGCCAGCAGCCACGTACCCGGGGAGCTGTTTTTT. This sequence encodes CASSHVPGELFF. Variable domain in full (rest from reference TRBV3-1 and TRBJ2-2): DTAVSQTPKYLVTQMGNDKSIKCEQNLGHDTMYWYKQDSKKFLKIMFSYNNKELIINETVPNRFSPKSPDKAHLNLHINSLELGDSAVYFCASSHVPGELFFGEGSRLTVL.

The gene calls are TRBV3-1 and TRBJ1-4; tentatively, D is TRBD1 (5 bases). From germline, CDR1 is LGHDT and CDR2 YNNKEL (reference sequence). The CDR3 length is 14 residues. V gave up 0 bases and J gave up 6 bases, with 8 bases separating them. CDR3 sequence: CASSQEWGDEKLFF. The CDR3 DNA reads as TGTGCCAGCAGCCAAGAGTGGGGGGATGAAAAACTGTTTTTT.

Of note for this clonotype: The junction and the germline gene differ at one end; a read error may be behind it. The chain carries TRBV6-1 and TRBJ1-2; 11 bases align to TRBD1. This CDR3 contains 17 residues. Germline V CDR1 and CDR2: MNHNS, SASEGT. The CDR3 DNA follows: TGTGCCAGCAGAGAACCGGGACAGGGGGTCCGAAACTATGGCTGCACCTTC. Amino acid sequence: CASREPGQGVRNYGCTF.

This clonotype occurred a few times. The chain is built from TRBV24-1 and TRBJ2-1; D ambiguous. V dropped 1 base and J dropped 8 bases, with 8 bases sitting between them. The CDR3 runs to 13 residues. Germline V lookup: CDR1 KGHDR, CDR2 SFDVKD. The CDR3 DNA is TGTGCCACCAGTGATTTTGGGCCGGATGAGCAGTTCTTC. It translates to CATSDFGPDEQFF.

The J gene is TRBJ2-1, the V gene TRBV12-3 or TRBV12-4; no firm D call. The CDR3 totals 15 residues. Trimming took 3 bases from V and 3 from J, leaving 12 bases between them. Here the CDR3 reads CASSFAKGHYNEQFF. Here the CDR3 DNA reads TGTGCCAGCAGTTTCGCCAAGGGTCACTACAATGAGCAGTTCTTC.

V and J are TRBV12-3 or TRBV12-4 and TRBJ2-3; D is possibly TRBD2 (5 bases). The CDR3 loop spans 13 amino acids. V dropped 3 bases and J dropped 7 bases, with 11 bases sitting between them. The CDR3 here is CASSLRTSNTQYF. CDR3 nucleotide sequence: TGTGCCAGCAGTTTGAGGACTTCCAATACGCAGTATTTT.

The chain links TRBV10-3 to TRBJ2-3; TRBD1 or TRBD2 may be the D gene (5 bases each). Germline V lookup: CDR1 ENHRY, CDR2 SYGVKD. CDR3 length: 14 residues. Trimming took 7 bases from V and 10 from J, leaving 21 bases between them. This CDR3 reads CAITPGPQKEAQYF. In DNA form, the CDR3 reads TGTGCCATCACTCCGGGACCCCAGAAGGAAGCGCAGTATTTT.

This clonotype has only a few counts. This sequence joins TRBV12-3 or TRBV12-4 and TRBJ1-4; TRBD1 aligns across 12 bases. With 8 bases clipped from V and 4 bases from J, the junction kept 11 bases outside the gene matches. The CDR3 extends over 17 amino acids. In nucleotides, the CDR3 is TGTGCCAGCCGCCTCTGGGGACAGGGGGCCCGTAATGAAAAACTGTTTTTT. This encodes CASRLWGQGARNEKLFF.

A few counts support this clonotype. Compared with germline, one end of the junction differs, possibly owing to a read error. The chain has TRBV18 and TRBJ2-3, with D hard to call. The V gene's germline CDR1 is KGHSH and CDR2 LQKENI. This CDR3 has 14 amino acids. CDR3 nucleotide sequence: TGCGCCAGCAGCCCCACAGCTAGCACAGATACGCAGTATTTT. This encodes CASSPTASTDTQYF.

This clonotype was seen only a few times. This rearrangement joins TRBV11-2 to TRBJ2-7; 10 bases agree with TRBD2. V shed 1 base, J shed 0 bases, and the junction held 0 bases outside the gene matches. Germline values: CDR1 SGHAT, CDR2 FQNNGV. The CDR3 spans 15 residues. This CDR3 reads CASSLASGSSYEQYF. Here the CDR3 DNA reads TGTGCCAGCAGCTTAGCTAGCGGGAGCTCCTACGAGCAGTACTTC.

This clonotype occurred once. The germline gene is not matched at one end of the junction; a read error may be the cause. The chain has TRBV27 and TRBJ1-2; D is possibly TRBD1 (5 bases). This CDR3 has 15 residues. Per the germline V gene, CDR1 is MNHEY and CDR2 is SMNVEV (reference sequence). CDR3 sequence (DNA): TGTGCCGGCAGTTCCACCGGGGGGTCGGTCTATGGCTACACCTTC. Its translation is CAGSSTGGSVYGYTF.

This clonotype was recorded many times. This chain joins TRBV3-1 and TRBJ2-3; TRBD1 matches 9 bases. The CDR3 spans 16 residues. Trimming took 4 bases from V and 2 from J; bases not matched to a gene: 7. Germline V gene sequence: CDR1 LGHDT, CDR2 YNNKEL (reference sequence). CDR3 sequence reads: CASSPEDRGFTDTQYF. The CDR3 DNA sequence: TGTGCCAGCAGCCCTGAGGACAGGGGTTTCACAGATACGCAGTATTTT.